A selection of T cell receptor beta chains follows, all from one sample in a study of T cell repertoires in cytomegalovirus infection. TCRdb used MiXCR to reprocess the reads, holding one entry per CDR3 protein. The sample has under 500,000 distinct CDR3 sequences; 42% are singletons. These receptors have no identified antigens. This specimen consisted of cultured PBMCs, obtained from culture after CMV antigen stimulation. These receptors all come from a human donor in good health (CMV status not recorded). Some clones in this sample may be carry-over from other donors' samples. The CDR3 runs from the conserved cysteine through the conserved F or W. D genes are given only for firm matches.

d_call v_call cdr3_aa
- TRBV19 CASTWGATGELFF
- TRBV11-2 CASSPEDGGLTYEQYF
- TRBV28 CASSGGNTEAFF
TRBD1 TRBV18 CASSHGLDRSNSPLHF
- TRBV4-2 CASSRRGEGTRPQNIQYF
TRBD2 TRBV20-1 CSARTSGGGFWFF
- TRBV6-1 CASKVGGKQETQYF
- TRBV10-3 CAITDNAGELFF
TRBD1 TRBV28 CASSLTGWEKNEQYF
- TRBV6-5 CASSYRHSEAFF
- TRBV12-3/TRBV12-4 CASTPTRSNEQFF
- TRBV19 CASSIARDNEQFF
TRBD1 TRBV7-2 CASTRQTGFMNTEAFF
TRBD2 TRBV12-3/TRBV12-4 CATLLAGAGEQFF
- TRBV12-3/TRBV12-4 CASTTHQGNTEAFF
TRBD2 TRBV11-3 CASSRRTSGRVHEQFF
TRBD2 TRBV20-1 CSARDLFLAGGPSYEQYF
- TRBV10-3 CAISEYTSSTDTQYF
- TRBV19 CASSMPRDSSLNTQYF
TRBD2 TRBV10-3 CAISDPGLAGGNNEQFF
TRBD1 TRBV6-5 CASSLTTLDRGGMETQYF
- TRBV6-1 CASSERGGSEKLFF
- TRBV7-8 CASSLGGPPYNEQFF
- TRBV7-8 CASSWAGQPQHF
- TRBV7-8 CASSPRDQNTGELFF
TRBD2 TRBV11-1 CASSFAGGLTGELFF
TRBD2 TRBV7-2 CASSLEISGAYEQYF
- TRBV27 CASSRGAGANVLTF
- TRBV20-1 CSAREASYSNQPQHF
TRBD2 TRBV6-6 CASSDPRTSGGHNEQFF
TRBD1 TRBV12-3/TRBV12-4 CASSSTGMGVTDTQYF
TRBD1 TRBV2 CASRLGQGAVTEAFF
- TRBV6-1 CASSELTTEGTGELFF
- TRBV7-2 CASSEGETQYF
- TRBV7-2 CASSLGPGENQPQHF
- TRBV6-5 CASSYSSTGLSGNTIYF
- TRBV20-1 CSARGVVEYEQYF
- TRBV20-1 CSARPGSDTQYF